The source of this TCR beta chain is a study of blood T cell repertoires in COVID-19. Study as a whole: PBMCs, B-cell-depleted T cells, or T cells provided the cDNA or gDNA that made up the material.

Sequencing was performed with immunoSEQ multiplex PCR; in TCRdb, only in-frame clones are kept and a portion is missing. The sample yields around 180,000 clones, 80% to 90% seen once. The CDR3 length is 15 residues. V lost 5 bases, J lost 4 bases, and 15 bases lay in between. Germline CDR1 and CDR2: SGHAT and FQNNGV. The sequence was obtained from a human donor with active or convalescent COVID-19. The donor label of this sample is uncertain. Specimen: peripheral blood. This chain connects TRBV11-2 to TRBJ1-3; weak D call: TRBD1 (5 bases). As DNA, the CDR3 is TGTGCCAGCAGCCACCCCGGGGGTTTAGGAAACACCATATATTTT. Encoded protein: CASSHPGGLGNTIYF.